Presented here are 26 T cell receptor beta chains from one specimen sequenced in a study of human T cells and chemical hapten exposure. Time point: patch test 3, about 24 weeks after DPC sensitization. This sample's treatment: therapeutic diphenylcyclopropenone sensitization with weekly scalp DPC. TCRdb analysed the RACE reads with MiXCR anew, one entry per CDR3 protein. Of about 90,000 distinct CDR3 sequences listed, 11% are singletons. The sequences come from whole blood, collected in connection with sensitization to the hapten diphenylcyclopropenone (DPC). The receptors were sampled from a woman aged 30 to 39 with alopecia areata. Some clones in this sample may be carry-over from other donors' samples.

The V and J genes are TRBV20-1 and TRBJ2-3; D perhaps matches TRBD2 (5 bases). V was shortened by 4 bases and J by 0 bases, with 8 bases between the two germline ends. This CDR3 comprises 13 residues. Germline values: CDR1 DFQATT, CDR2 SNEGSKA (reference sequence). CDR3 in amino acids: CSAIWTSTDTQYF. CDR3 DNA: TGCAGTGCTATCTGGACTAGCACAGATACGCAGTATTTT.

The sample holds a few counts of this clonotype. The rearrangement links TRBV6-2 or TRBV6-3 to TRBJ2-1, with no clear D. Germline V gene sequence: CDR1 MNHEY, CDR2 SVGEGT. Trimming pared 2 bases from V and 2 bases from J, leaving 7 bases between. The CDR3 spans 14 residues. CDR3 in DNA: TGTGCCAGCAGTTACCCATCCACCTACAATGAGCAGTTCTTC. The encoded protein is CASSYPSTYNEQFF.

Concerning this clonotype itself: Just one base apart from a much larger clone, this may be a read error. The chain employs TRBV24-1 and TRBJ2-3; D uncertain. Deletions cut 1 base from V and 3 bases from J, with 7 bases between. The CDR3 is 14 amino acids. Germline CDR1 reads KGHDR; CDR2 reads SFDVKD. CDR3 region: CATSDFGETDTQYF. The CDR3, as DNA: TGTGCCACCAGTGATTTTGGAGAGACAGATACGCAGTATTTT.

The rearrangement joins TRBV20-1 to TRBJ1-5; D remains unclear. The germline CDR1 and CDR2 sequences are DFQATT and SNEGSKA (reference sequence). The CDR3 contains 14 residues. Between the trimmed V and J ends, which lost 0 bases and 7 bases, there was a span of 13 bases. The CDR3 sequence: CSARDLLRGQPQHF. CDR3 DNA sequence: TGCAGTGCTAGAGATCTCCTACGAGGACAGCCCCAGCATTTT.

This clonotype has at least ten counts. This chain uses TRBV6-6 with TRBJ1-2; TRBD1 might be the D (5 bases). In germline, CDR1 is MNHNY, CDR2 SVGAGI (reference sequence). The CDR3 is 13 residues long. V gave up 2 bases and J gave up 4 bases, with 8 bases separating them. The CDR3 DNA sequence: TGTGCCAGCAGTTACGGGGGGTTCTATGGCTACACCTTC. The encoded protein is CASSYGGFYGYTF.

The chain has TRBV18 and TRBJ2-7, with D possibly matching TRBD1 (6 bases). From germline, CDR1 is KGHSH and CDR2 LQKENI. The V end lost 0 bases, the J end lost 3 bases, and 18 bases lay between the germline ends. This CDR3 has 17 residues. CDR3 DNA: TGTGCCAGCTCACCACCCGGAATAGGGGGTACCCGCTACGAGCAGTACTTC. As protein: CASSPPGIGGTRYEQYF.

V gene TRBV4-3 combines with J gene TRBJ2-3; D ambiguous. The CDR3 is 15 residues long. V lost 0 bases, J lost 2 bases, and 9 bases lay in between. CDR1 is LGHNA and CDR2 is YSLEER in the germline V gene. The CDR3 loop reads CASSQDMAPTDTQYF. The CDR3 DNA is TGCGCCAGCAGCCAAGATATGGCACCCACAGATACGCAGTATTTT.

The chain recombines TRBV20-1 with TRBJ2-4; D is perhaps TRBD2 (5 bases). V gave up 1 base and J gave up 1 base, with 17 bases separating them. CDR1 and CDR2 from the germline V gene are DFQATT and SNEGSKA (reference sequence). The length of the CDR3 is 17 residues. CDR3 nucleotides: TGCAGTGCTAGAGCCTTTATCGAGGAGGTGGCCAAAAACATTCAGTACTTC. Translating it yields CSARAFIEEVAKNIQYF.

This clonotype was seen only a few times. This chain joins TRBV5-1 and TRBJ2-1; D remains ambiguous. Trimming stripped 0 bases from V and 5 bases from J, with 3 bases between. Germline V gene sequence: CDR1 SGHRS, CDR2 YFSETQ. This CDR3 has 12 residues. The CDR3 here is CASSLDHNEQFF. The CDR3 DNA follows: TGCGCCAGCAGCTTGGACCACAATGAGCAGTTCTTC.

This clonotype was seen only a few times. CDR3 protein: CASSPGAAPLKQETQYF. The CDR3 bases are TGTGCCAGCAGCCCGGGGGCGGCACCTCTAAAACAAGAGACCCAGTACTTC. The chain combines TRBV7-6 with TRBJ2-5; D could derive from TRBD1 or TRBD2 (6 bases each). Germline assignment: CDR1 SGHVS and CDR2 FNYEAQ. This CDR3 comprises 17 residues. V was cut by 5 bases and J by 2 bases, with 21 bases left in between.

At least ten counts were recorded for this clonotype. The rearrangement links TRBV29-1 to TRBJ1-1, with TRBD1 identical over 9 bases. The CDR3 totals 14 residues. The junction had 9 bases not matched to a gene; V was cut back by 5 bases and J by 5 bases. Germline CDR1 and CDR2: SQVTM and ANQGSEA. CDR3 sequence: CSVSGDRVETEAFF. The CDR3, as DNA: TGCAGCGTTTCGGGGGACAGGGTAGAAACTGAAGCTTTCTTT.

In its sample, this clonotype was seen many times. The genes are TRBV12-3 or TRBV12-4 and TRBJ2-5, with a possible D match to TRBD1 (6 bases). CDR3 size: 12 residues. The germline V and J ends were trimmed by 10 bases and 2 bases, with 11 bases remaining between them. The DNA for the CDR3 is TGTGCCACCTCAAGGGGGCAAGAGACCCAGTACTTC. This codes for CATSRGQETQYF.

The V call is TRBV28, the J call TRBJ1-3; D unclear. CDR3 length: 14 amino acids. V was trimmed by 6 bases and J by 0 bases, leaving 9 bases between them. Germline V gene lookup returns CDR1 MDHEN and CDR2 SYDVKM. The chain's CDR3 is CASSRLGSGNTIYF. As DNA, the CDR3 is TGTGCCAGCAGCCGCCTGGGCTCTGGAAACACCATATATTTT.

This clonotype was seen more than once but under ten times. The rearrangement joins TRBV27 to TRBJ2-7; TRBD2 matches at 7 bases. Germline V gene lookup returns CDR1 MNHEY and CDR2 SMNVEV (reference sequence). This CDR3 is 14 amino acids long. V gave up 8 bases and J gave up 3 bases; unmatched junction bases: 10. CDR3 sequence: CASRPSGLFYEQYF. CDR3 DNA sequence: TGTGCCAGCCGACCTAGCGGACTTTTCTACGAGCAGTACTTC.

The rearrangement joins TRBV11-2 to TRBJ2-1, with 14 bases that match TRBD2. After removal of 10 bases from V and 9 bases from J, the junction contained 5 bases not matched to a gene. The CDR3 spans 13 residues. Germline lookup yields CDR1 SGHAT and CDR2 FQNNGV. Here the CDR3 reads CATRTSGGSEQFF. The CDR3 DNA reads TGTGCCACCAGGACTAGCGGGGGGTCTGAGCAGTTCTTC.

This clonotype was recorded many times. The rearrangement links TRBV6-2 or TRBV6-3 to TRBJ1-6; perhaps TRBD1 as D (5 bases). The germline CDR1 and CDR2 sequences are MNHEY and SVGEGT. V shed 7 bases and J shed 3 bases, with 16 bases lying between them. The CDR3 is 16 amino acids. CDR3 loop: CASTVSTGNYNSPLHF. The CDR3, as DNA: TGTGCCAGCACCGTCTCCACAGGAAACTATAATTCACCCCTCCACTTT.

V and J are TRBV2 and TRBJ2-1; 9 nucleotides line up with TRBD1. The length of the CDR3 is 15 residues. The V gene end was trimmed by 3 bases and the J gene end by 8 bases; junction bases not matched to a gene: 8. CDR1 and CDR2 from the germline V gene are SNHLY and FYNNEI. Here the CDR3 reads CASSDGTGWGDEQFF. The CDR3 DNA sequence: TGTGCCAGCAGTGACGGGACAGGGTGGGGAGATGAGCAGTTCTTC.

The CDR3 coding sequence is TGTGCCAGCAGAGAGAGGAGAGGTACAGATACGCAGTATTTT. It yields the protein CASRERRGTDTQYF. The genes are TRBV28 and TRBJ2-3, with D unclear. V dropped 6 bases and J dropped 3 bases, with 13 bases sitting between them. The CDR3 is 14 amino acids. In germline, CDR1 is MDHEN, CDR2 SYDVKM.

This clonotype was observed at least ten times. The chain is built from TRBV5-1 and TRBJ1-1, with 11 bases fitting TRBD1. The CDR3 sequence is 16 residues long. V gave up 3 bases and J gave up 5 bases; unmatched junction bases: 9. Per the germline V gene, CDR1 is SGHRS and CDR2 is YFSETQ. The CDR3 sequence: CASSYGQGARRTEAFF. Here the CDR3 DNA reads TGCGCCAGCAGCTACGGACAGGGGGCTAGGAGGACTGAAGCTTTCTTT.

This clonotype was seen only a few times. This chain uses TRBV6-6 with TRBJ2-5; possible D gene TRBD1, 8 bases. Germline-derived CDR1 and CDR2 are MNHNY and SVGAGI (reference sequence). The CDR3 is 12 amino acids. Trimming took 8 bases from V and 7 from J, leaving 14 bases between them. CDR3 amino acids: CASGQGGGTQYF. The CDR3 nucleotides read TGTGCCAGCGGACAGGGAGGGGGGACCCAGTACTTC.

This clonotype was observed a handful of times. V and J are TRBV3-1 and TRBJ2-1; D gene ambiguous. From germline, CDR1 is LGHDT and CDR2 YNNKEL (reference sequence). The CDR3 is 13 amino acids. V lost 6 bases and J 6 bases, leaving 12 bases between the germline ends. This CDR3 reads CASSPVWSNEQFF. In DNA form, the CDR3 reads TGTGCCAGCAGTCCTGTCTGGAGCAATGAGCAGTTCTTC.

This chain connects TRBV18 to TRBJ1-1, with 7 nucleotides matching TRBD1. V was clipped by 3 bases and J by 7 bases; unmatched bases: 2. Germline V gives CDR1 KGHSH, CDR2 LQKENI. This CDR3 comprises 12 residues. CDR3 protein: CASSPDRYEAFF. The CDR3 nucleotides are TGTGCCAGCTCACCGGACAGGTATGAAGCTTTCTTT.

The rearrangement links TRBV28 to TRBJ2-6, with D possibly TRBD2 on 5 matching bases. Germline CDR1 and CDR2: MDHEN and SYDVKM. Trimming took 3 bases from V and 2 from J, leaving 8 bases between them. The CDR3 extends over 15 amino acids. CDR3 loop: CASSFNGAGANVLTF. The CDR3 region has the DNA TGTGCCAGCAGTTTTAACGGGGCTGGGGCCAACGTCCTGACTTTC.

This clonotype was detected only a few times. This chain's CDR3 is CASSLRPSGYTF. The CDR3 bases are TGTGCCAGCAGTTTACGGCCGTCTGGCTACACCTTC. The chain links TRBV28 to TRBJ1-2; D uncertain. Trimming pared 2 bases from V and 7 bases from J, leaving 8 bases between. The germline gives CDR1 MDHEN, CDR2 SYDVKM. This CDR3 comprises 12 residues.

The V gene is TRBV4-2, the J gene TRBJ2-1, with D possibly being TRBD1 (5 bases). The CDR3 loop spans 16 amino acids. The V gene lost 0 bases and the J gene lost 2 bases, with 11 bases spanning the gap. From germline, CDR1 is LGHNA and CDR2 YNFKEQ. Here the CDR3 reads CASSQDADSAYNEQFF. CDR3 nucleotides: TGTGCCAGCAGCCAAGACGCCGACAGCGCCTACAATGAGCAGTTCTTC.

This clonotype appeared a few times. This chain joins TRBV5-1 and TRBJ2-1; TRBD1 might be the D (5 bases). Trimming removed 4 bases at V and 0 bases at J, with 14 bases between. The V gene's germline CDR1 is SGHRS and CDR2 YFSETQ. The CDR3 contains 16 residues. In DNA, the CDR3 is TGCGCCAGCAGCCGTGGGGCCGAGAGCTCCTACAATGAGCAGTTCTTC. It translates to CASSRGAESSYNEQFF. The full variable domain, completed using reference TRBV5-1 and TRBJ2-1, is KAGVTQTPRYLIKTRGQQVTLSCSPISGHRSVSWYQQTPGQGLQFLFEYFSETQRNKGNFPGRFSGRQFSNSRSEMNVSTLELGDSALYLCASSRGAESSYNEQFFGPGTRLTVL.